This T cell receptor (beta chain) was recovered during a study of blood T cell repertoires in COVID-19. As for the study in general: Samples came from the United States, Italy and Spain, spanning acute and convalescent COVID-19. The analysed material was cDNA or gDNA that came from T cells, B-cell-depleted T cells, or PBMCs.

How the authors handled the data: Reference gene primer amplification gave nucleated cell count estimates. Assay used: immunoSEQ multiplex PCR; TCRdb lists only in-frame clones, some missing. The DNA gave D and trimming, while V, J and clone size come from that table. The table shows 250,000 to 350,000 clones, with roughly 86% occurring only once. Germline CDR1 MNHEY, CDR2 SMNVEV (reference sequence). Between the trimmed V and J ends, which lost 5 bases and 7 bases, there was a span of 11 bases. The CDR3 is 13 amino acids. The sequence came from a woman aged 50 to 60 who had recovered from COVID-19. The sample was peripheral blood. The chain combines TRBV27 with TRBJ2-2, with D maybe TRBD2 (5 bases). Here the CDR3 reads CASSREAGGELFF. The CDR3 coding sequence is TGTGCCAGCAGTCGTGAGGCGGGCGGGGAGCTGTTTTTT.